This T cell receptor beta chain was observed in a study of shared T cell receptors in the human thymus. Sequencing used immunoSEQ multiplex PCR; TCRdb keeps in-frame clones, though not all of them. The sample has 700,000 or so clones; roughly 85% are singletons. Germline loops: CDR1 LNHDA, CDR2 SQIVND (reference sequence). The V gene lost 5 bases and the J gene lost 1 base, with 15 bases spanning the gap. This CDR3 spans 17 amino acids. These data also formed part of another study, on human thymus T cells. Per that study: In corrective heart surgery, resections were taken, and these provided the thymus tissue. Thymic and blood repertoires showed apparently biased V and J gene usage. Related research examined unrelated individuals and reported that their thymic repertoires overlapped highly.

Sequencing was carried out using thymocytes. This sequence was found in a girl in the first two years of life with a congenital heart defect. The V and J genes are TRBV19 and TRBJ2-6; D is ambiguous. The CDR3 DNA sequence: TGTGCCAGTAGTCCAGCCGGGTCCTTATCTGGGGCCAACGTCCTGACTTTC. Translating it yields CASSPAGSLSGANVLTF.